This T cell receptor (beta chain) was recovered during a study of T cell responses to AZD1222 COVID-19 vaccine. Study outcomes and limitations: Following two doses of AZD1222, Spike-specific TCR breadth and depth rose. The study identified only five to seven AZD1222 recipients as seropositive at baseline.

Germline loops: CDR1 LNHDA, CDR2 SQIVND (reference sequence). Trimming took 7 bases from V and 3 from J, leaving 19 bases between them. CDR3 length equals 15 residues. TCRdb's copy holds only in-frame clones and misses some; the assay was immunoSEQ multiplex PCR. The data show over 95,000 clones, roughly 90% seen once. In regard to this clone: Its antigen is as yet unknown.

The source was peripheral blood, collected on day 0 of AZD1222 vaccination. The V call is TRBV19, the J call TRBJ2-7; D perhaps matches TRBD1 (5 bases). This TCR was sampled from an adult in good health. This chain's CDR3 is CASKSQGASFYEQYF. The CDR3 DNA sequence: TGTGCCAGTAAAAGCCAAGGGGCCAGCTTCTACGAGCAGTACTTC.